The 16 T cell receptor beta chains in this list originate from one sample, sequenced in a study of T-cell memory formation after mild COVID-19 (dated by TCRdb to the early 2020s). The library came from 5' RACE. The sequencing machine was an Illumina NovaSeq 6000. TCRdb reprocessing: public reads trimmed at Q25 with fastp, clones called with MiXCR, in-frame beta chains kept. Identical CDR3 proteins give one entry, which carries the most common genes and DNA. Recorded for this sample are approximately 190,000 distinct CDR3 sequences; 15% to 20% of them occurred a single time. 2.4% of the sample goes to the ten largest clones. The sequencing sample was made of PBMCs or a T cell subset sorted from them (not recorded which). All receptors come from an adult woman who had mild COVID-19 (a few samples of this study predate the infection). The sample titles of this study are shuffled in the database, so cell type and time point are left out; the donor was told from shared clones.

CDR3 amino acids: CASSLARTDTQYF. The CDR3 DNA reads TGCGCCAGCAGCTTGGCCCGCACAGATACGCAGTATTTT. The J gene is TRBJ2-3, the V gene TRBV5-1; D is unresolved. V gave up 0 bases and J gave up 1 base, with 3 bases separating them. The CDR3 consists of 13 residues. CDR1 SGHRS and CDR2 YFSETQ come from the germline V gene.

This rearrangement joins TRBV20-1 to TRBJ2-7; TRBD2 matches at 9 bases. The V gene's germline CDR1 is DFQATT and CDR2 SNEGSKA (reference sequence). CDR3 length: 14 residues. The junction had 9 bases not matched to a gene; V was cut back by 6 bases and J by 3 bases. CDR3 sequence: CSALGLANLYEQYF. The CDR3 DNA reads TGCAGTGCCCTCGGACTAGCGAACCTCTACGAGCAGTACTTC.

V gene TRBV5-1 combines with J gene TRBJ2-7; D gene uncertain. The CDR3 totals 16 residues. V lost 0 bases, J lost 0 bases, and 13 bases lay in between. Germline assignment: CDR1 SGHRS and CDR2 YFSETQ. The CDR3 DNA follows: TGCGCCAGCAGCTTGGGATTGGACGGGTACTCCTACGAGCAGTACTTC. Encoded protein: CASSLGLDGYSYEQYF. Variable domain in full (rest from reference TRBV5-1 and TRBJ2-7): KAGVTQTPRYLIKTRGQQVTLSCSPISGHRSVSWYQQTPGQGLQFLFEYFSETQRNKGNFPGRFSGRQFSNSRSEMNVSTLELGDSALYLCASSLGLDGYSYEQYFGPGTRLTVT.

The V and J genes are TRBV9 and TRBJ2-1; D uncertain. The CDR3 is 13 amino acids. Germline V CDR1 and CDR2: SGDLS, YYNGEE. Trimming cost V 4 bases and J 5 bases, with 10 bases left between them. The CDR3 sequence is CASSLTSNNEQFF. CDR3 coding DNA: TGTGCCAGCAGCCTTACCAGTAACAATGAGCAGTTCTTC.

This clonotype was seen a few times. The chain uses TRBV3-1 and TRBJ2-1, with 7 bases matching TRBD2. The CDR3 has 15 residues. After removal of 7 bases from V and 4 bases from J, the junction contained 10 bases not matched to a gene. The germline V gene encodes CDR1 LGHDT and CDR2 YNNKEL (reference sequence). CDR3 sequence reads: CASTLGTITYNEQFF. Here the CDR3 DNA reads TGTGCCAGCACCCTCGGGACTATCACATACAATGAGCAGTTCTTC.

The chain uses TRBV29-1 and TRBJ2-7; 8 bases map to TRBD1. The J segment lost 4 bases and the V segment lost 4 bases, leaving 9 bases of the junction unmatched. The CDR3 contains 14 residues. CDR1 SQVTM and CDR2 ANQGSEA come from the germline V gene. The CDR3 DNA sequence: TGCAGCGTTGCCAGGGGGCAGGGGGCTTACGAGCAGTACTTC. Amino acid sequence: CSVARGQGAYEQYF.

This rearrangement joins TRBV24-1 to TRBJ2-1; tentatively, D is TRBD2 (6 bases). Germline V gives CDR1 KGHDR, CDR2 SFDVKD. The CDR3 runs to 16 residues. Between the trimmed V and J ends, which lost 5 bases and 0 bases, there was a span of 13 bases. The CDR3 reads CATSAQDGSSYNEQFF. The CDR3 DNA reads as TGTGCCACCAGTGCCCAGGACGGGAGCTCCTACAATGAGCAGTTCTTC.

This clonotype was counted a few times. V is TRBV7-2 and J is TRBJ2-3, with a weak D call TRBD2 (6 bases). V lost 5 bases and J 1 base, leaving 19 bases between the germline ends. The CDR3 spans 17 residues. Germline V CDR1 and CDR2: SGHTA, FQGNSA. CDR3 DNA: TGTGCCAGCAGCCGGGGCTCGGCTAGCGCTCGCACAGATACGCAGTATTTT. Its translation is CASSRGSASARTDTQYF.

The chain links TRBV5-1 to TRBJ1-1, with 8 bases that match TRBD1. CDR3 size: 16 residues. V gave up 4 bases and J gave up 3 bases; unmatched junction bases: 11. Germline-derived CDR1 and CDR2 are SGHRS and YFSETQ. The CDR3 bases are TGCGCCAGCAGCCCCCAGCAGGGGGCAAGGGACACTGAAGCTTTCTTT. Translating gives CASSPQQGARDTEAFF. Full variable domain (outside the CDR3, taken from reference TRBV5-1 and TRBJ1-1): KAGVTQTPRYLIKTRGQQVTLSCSPISGHRSVSWYQQTPGQGLQFLFEYFSETQRNKGNFPGRFSGRQFSNSRSEMNVSTLELGDSALYLCASSPQQGARDTEAFFGQGTRLTVV.

V gene TRBV7-8 combines with J gene TRBJ1-2, with D maybe TRBD1 (6 bases). This CDR3 contains 13 residues. Per germline, CDR1 SGHVS and CDR2 FQNEAQ. V shed 4 bases and J shed 8 bases, with 14 bases lying between them. CDR3 residues: CASSYGGGLGYTF. In nucleotides, the CDR3 is TGTGCCAGCAGCTACGGGGGGGGCCTGGGCTACACCTTC. Full variable domain (outside the CDR3, taken from reference TRBV7-8 and TRBJ1-2): GAGVSQSPRYKVAKRGQDVALRCDPISGHVSLFWYQQALGQGPEFLTYFQNEAQLDKSGLPSDRFFAERPEGSVSTLKIQRTQQEDSAVYLCASSYGGGLGYTFGSGTRLTVV.

The chain's CDR3 is CSVAYRGAGEAFF. The CDR3 coding sequence is TGCAGCGTCGCCTATCGGGGGGCAGGGGAAGCTTTCTTT. The V and J genes are TRBV29-1 and TRBJ1-1; perhaps TRBD1 as D (6 bases). Germline V CDR1 and CDR2: SQVTM, ANQGSEA. Trimming removed 6 bases from V and 8 bases from J, with 19 bases in between. The CDR3 contains 13 residues.

This chain links TRBV19 with TRBJ2-7, with 7 bases identical to TRBD1. The V gene end was trimmed by 2 bases and the J gene end by 1 base; junction bases not matched to a gene: 2. CDR1 is LNHDA and CDR2 is SQIVND in the germline V gene (reference sequence). This CDR3 is 14 amino acids long. The CDR3 nucleotides are TGTGCCAGTAGTATAACAGGGGAGTCCTACGAGCAGTACTTC. It yields the protein CASSITGESYEQYF.

The chain uses TRBV20-1 and TRBJ1-5, with D possibly matching TRBD1 (6 bases). The CDR3 is 16 amino acids. Trimming pared 0 bases from V and 0 bases from J, leaving 12 bases between. From germline, CDR1 is DFQATT and CDR2 SNEGSKA (reference sequence). The CDR3 region is CSARDDRRYSNQPQHF. DNA of the CDR3: TGCAGTGCTAGAGACGACAGGAGGTATAGCAATCAGCCCCAGCATTTT.

Ten or more counts support this clonotype. The chain links TRBV6-5 to TRBJ2-2, with D hard to call. With 6 bases removed from V and 0 bases from J, the gap between germline ends came to 14 bases. Germline CDR1 and CDR2: MNHEY and SVGAGI. The CDR3 spans 16 residues. This CDR3 reads CASSLDGPTNTGELFF. DNA for the CDR3: TGTGCCAGCAGCCTAGACGGTCCTACGAACACCGGGGAGCTGTTTTTT.

This clonotype was detected a few times. This chain uses TRBV12-3 or TRBV12-4 with TRBJ2-7, with TRBD2 matching over 10 bases. V lost 5 bases, J lost 2 bases, and 9 bases stayed unmatched. The CDR3 runs to 16 residues. The CDR3 protein is CASSADTSGTAYEQYF. The CDR3 region has the DNA TGTGCCAGCAGTGCAGATACTAGCGGGACGGCCTACGAGCAGTACTTC.

This clonotype was recorded a few times. V usage is TRBV5-1 and J usage is TRBJ1-1, with D possibly matching TRBD1 (5 bases). Germline V gene sequence: CDR1 SGHRS, CDR2 YFSETQ. CDR3 length: 15 residues. Trimming stripped 2 bases from V and 0 bases from J, with 11 bases between. The CDR3 here is CASSFSDSMNTEAFF. The CDR3 coding sequence is TGCGCCAGCAGCTTTTCAGACAGCATGAACACTGAAGCTTTCTTT.